In its sample, the clone carrying this TCR beta chain was seen many times. Its antigen is as yet unknown. This record comes from a study of human T cells and chemical hapten exposure. TCRdb re-derived calls from the RACE reads in MiXCR, one entry per CDR3 protein. The sample shows 360,000 or so distinct CDR3 sequences, roughly 6% of them seen only once. The V and J ends lost 4 bases and 1 base, in that order; junction bases with no gene match: 7. The germline gives CDR1 SGHNT, CDR2 YYREEE (reference sequence). This CDR3 comprises 15 residues. This sample's time point: patch test 2, 6 weeks after DPC sensitization. Described treatment: therapeutic diphenylcyclopropenone sensitization with weekly scalp DPC. Study conclusions and caveats: It was expanded TCRs that formed significantly more large CDR3 similarity clusters than controls did.

This chain connects TRBV5-4 to TRBJ1-2; 7 bases fit TRBD1. The source of this sequence is a woman under 30 with alopecia areata. Some clones in this sample may be carry-over from other donors' samples. The material was whole blood, obtained in connection with sensitization to the hapten diphenylcyclopropenone (DPC). The DNA of the CDR3 is TGTGCCAGCAGCCGGGGGACAGCCATTAACTATGGCTACACCTTC. The encoded protein is CASSRGTAINYGYTF.